These T cell receptor beta chains were read from a single sample in a study of blood T cells in healthy people across ages. TCRdb independently ran MiXCR on the 5' RACE reads; one entry per CDR3 protein. Among fewer than 750,000 distinct CDR3 sequences listed, around half were seen once. The sequenced sample consisted of blood. Receptors were obtained from an older man in good health. Both conserved end residues are trimmed from each CDR3.

ASSTRQGAITEAF	TRBJ1-1	TRBV7-9
ASDSNYNEQF	TRBJ2-1	TRBV12-3/TRBV12-4
ASSVSGTQETQY	TRBJ2-5	TRBV5-1
ASAGSNHEQF	TRBJ2-1	TRBV6-5
ASSPTSDRVGETQY	TRBJ2-5	TRBV5-5
ASSLGRGLSEQY	NA	TRBV27
ASSQRTGGNEQF	TRBJ2-1	TRBV4-3
ASSQIGQYTEAF	TRBJ1-1	TRBV3-1
ASSLGGGGKNNEQF	TRBJ2-1	TRBV7-2
ASSLAGGAWETQY	TRBJ2-5	TRBV7-3
ASSPSNPGGEAF	TRBJ1-1	TRBV6-2/TRBV6-3
ASSSRPSGDTQY	TRBJ2-3	TRBV7-8
ASSLFPRGPNTEAF	TRBJ1-1	TRBV7-9
ARGGVGDEQF	TRBJ2-1	TRBV7-2
SARAYSGRGGYEQY	TRBJ2-7	TRBV20-1
ASSRNGGNSPLH	TRBJ1-6	TRBV27
ASSVVAGRQETQY	NA	TRBV9
ASSLGTQALNTEAF	TRBJ1-1	TRBV28
ATSRDPEGVQF	TRBJ2-1	TRBV15
ASSLARTREQY	NA	TRBV7-9
ASSLRQGLTYEQY	TRBJ2-7	TRBV6-2/TRBV6-3
ASSLGTNSYNERF	TRBJ2-1	TRBV11-1
ASSLFAGTKNIQY	TRBJ2-4	TRBV28
ASSFSGGYQETQF	NA	TRBV7-9
SASRADRQYNEQF	TRBJ2-1	TRBV20-1
ASSVRGLREKLF	TRBJ1-4	TRBV12-3/TRBV12-4
ASSPTSGRIYEQF	TRBJ2-1	TRBV2
ATQRVSYNEQF	TRBJ2-1	TRBV15
SAPTSGNTDTQY	TRBJ2-3	TRBV29-1
ASSQDRPNSGANVLT	TRBJ2-6	TRBV4-3
ASSLGASEADTQY	TRBJ2-3	TRBV7-2
ASSATEGLAGINEQF	TRBJ2-1	TRBV7-9
SAPDLEDEQF	TRBJ2-1	TRBV20-1
SANLGTGGRRTYNEQF	TRBJ2-1	TRBV20-1
SVEGDGSSTDTQY	TRBJ2-3	TRBV29-1
ASSQGTTGLAGVSSHEQY	TRBJ2-7	TRBV14
ASSQRRDRAYEQY	TRBJ2-7	TRBV4-1
SARGGAVSNEKLF	TRBJ1-4	TRBV20-1
AISRTNTEAF	TRBJ1-1	TRBV10-3
ASSQPTGYNEQF	TRBJ2-1	TRBV6-5
ASSLESGAIGANVLT	TRBJ2-6	TRBV13
ASSLLGPTDTQY	TRBJ2-3	TRBV5-1
SPKKFSGEQF	TRBJ2-1	TRBV29-1
ASSGVGLAGDSYEQY	TRBJ2-7	TRBV6-2/TRBV6-3
ASSLQRIYEQY	TRBJ2-7	TRBV27
SASLGAGGYT	TRBJ1-2	TRBV20-1